This entry lists 15 T cell receptor beta chains sequenced from one sample in a study of blood T cells in healthy people across ages. It was with a sample-barcoded 5' primer and a J-beta primer mix that a second PCR of roughly 7 to 12 cycles was run. A single record per CDR3 protein comes from TCRdb applying MiXCR to the 5' RACE reads. The sample holds some 700,000 distinct CDR3 sequences, around a fifth seen once. The source material was blood. These receptor sequences come from a man aged 65 to 79 in good health.

V usage is TRBV11-2 and J usage is TRBJ2-7; unclear D gene. The CDR3 runs to 14 residues. The germline gives CDR1 SGHAT, CDR2 FQNNGV. V lost 4 bases and J lost 2, with 12 bases in between. The DNA of the CDR3 is TGTGCCAGCAGCTCGACGGCCGTAGCCTACGAGCAGTACGTC. Translation gives CASSSTAVAYEQYV.

The chain recombines TRBV13 with TRBJ1-2; D unclear. Trimming took off 2 bases at V and 3 bases at J, with 4 bases between the two ends. CDR1 and CDR2 from the germline V gene are PRHDT and FYEKMQ (reference sequence). The CDR3 runs to 12 residues. CDR3 nucleotide sequence: TGTGCCAGCAGCTTAATAGACTATGGCTACACCTTC. Translating gives CASSLIDYGYTF. Full variable domain (missing parts from reference TRBV13 and TRBJ1-2): AAGVIQSPRHLIKEKRETATLKCYPIPRHDTVYWYQQGPGQDPQFLISFYEKMQSDKGSIPDRFSAQQFSDYHSELNMSSLELGDSALYFCASSLIDYGYTFGSGTRLTVV.

The chain combines TRBV3-1 with TRBJ1-2; D unclear. Germline values: CDR1 LGHDT, CDR2 YNNKEL (reference sequence). V dropped 0 bases and J dropped 4 bases, with 12 bases sitting between them. The CDR3 totals 15 residues. CDR3 bases: TGTGCCAGCAGCCAAGATCTGGTCCTTATCTATGGCTACACCTTC. This sequence encodes CASSQDLVLIYGYTF.

The chain joins TRBV12-3 or TRBV12-4 to TRBJ2-3; tentative D call: TRBD2 (6 bases). The V end lost 4 bases, the J end lost 0 bases, and 20 bases lay between the germline ends. This CDR3 has 18 residues. The DNA for the CDR3 is TGTGCCAGCAGTTCCAACTTCGCCCGGGACTCGAGCACAGATACGCAGTATTTT. Its translation is CASSSNFARDSSTDTQYF.

The rearrangement uses TRBV18 and TRBJ2-7; TRBD1 agrees at 7 bases. This CDR3 region has 15 residues. V was clipped by 3 bases and J by 5 bases; unmatched bases: 10. Germline CDR1 KGHSH, CDR2 LQKENI. The CDR3 protein is CASSPLGGQTNEQYF. In nucleotides, the CDR3 is TGTGCCAGCTCACCGTTAGGGGGACAGACCAACGAGCAGTACTTC.

This clonotype has a handful of counts. The chain combines TRBV2 with TRBJ2-3, with a tentative D call TRBD1 (6 bases). The CDR3 has 15 amino acids. The V end was cut by 6 bases, the J end by 1 base, with 14 bases between. CDR1 is SNHLY and CDR2 is FYNNEI in the germline V gene. CDR3: CASSPQGIRTDTQYF. The DNA for the CDR3 is TGTGCCAGCAGCCCACAGGGAATCCGCACAGATACGCAGTATTTT.

This clonotype occurred a few times. The chain uses TRBV5-1 and TRBJ1-1; the D is unclear. The length of the CDR3 is 13 residues. V gave up 6 bases and J gave up 7 bases, with 16 bases separating them. From germline, CDR1 is SGHRS and CDR2 YFSETQ. The CDR3 DNA is TGCGCCAGCACCTTCTCCGCCGACGGTGAAGCTTTCTTT. Amino acid sequence: CASTFSADGEAFF.

The sample holds a few counts of this clonotype. J is TRBJ1-5 and V is TRBV20-1; TRBD1 is a possible D gene (6 bases). Germline assignment: CDR1 DFQATT and CDR2 SNEGSKA (reference sequence). The ends were cut back, 0 bases at V and 4 bases at J, with 13 bases in the middle. There are 15 residues in the CDR3. The CDR3 bases are TGCAGTGCTAGAGATATGGCAGGGGTAAATCAGCCCCAGCATTTT. The encoded protein is CSARDMAGVNQPQHF.

This clonotype was seen a handful of times. The V call is TRBV7-2, the J call TRBJ1-2; D remains unclear. The ends were cut back, 1 base at V and 4 bases at J, with 16 bases in the middle. The CDR3 consists of 16 residues. Germline V gives CDR1 SGHTA, CDR2 FQGNSA. In nucleotides, the CDR3 is TGTGCCAGCAGCTTAGGTTCGGGCCCCAGGCTCTATGGCTACACCTTC. Translation: CASSLGSGPRLYGYTF.

The table lists this clonotype with a few counts. The gene calls are TRBV4-1 and TRBJ2-7, with TRBD2 identical over 9 bases. The CDR3 length is 16 residues. With 3 bases clipped from V and 4 bases from J, the junction kept 10 bases outside the gene matches. CDR1 is MGHRA and CDR2 is YSYEKL in the germline V gene. CDR3 nucleotide sequence: TGCGCCAGCAGCCAGGCCCTTCCTAGCGGGATTTACGAGCAGTACTTC. Amino acid sequence: CASSQALPSGIYEQYF.

The chain uses TRBV6-5 and TRBJ2-2; the D call may be TRBD1 or TRBD2 (5 bases each). Germline CDR1 is MNHEY and CDR2 is SVGAGI. Trimming removed 9 bases from V and 5 bases from J, with 13 bases in between. This CDR3 spans 13 amino acids. The CDR3 loop is CASWDPKTGELFF. The CDR3 coding sequence is TGTGCCAGTTGGGACCCAAAAACCGGGGAGCTGTTTTTT.

In this sample, this clonotype turned up a few times. J is TRBJ1-5 and V is TRBV28, with 9 bases lining up with TRBD1. In germline, CDR1 is MDHEN, CDR2 SYDVKM. V dropped 5 bases and J dropped 1; count of bases not matched to a gene: 6. CDR3 length equals 16 residues. The CDR3 region has the DNA TGTGCCAGCAGTCCGGGGACAGGGAAGAGCAATCAGCCCCAGCATTTT. Protein product: CASSPGTGKSNQPQHF.

This clonotype was counted many times. The rearrangement joins TRBV28 to TRBJ2-7; D might be TRBD2 (5 bases). Trimming removed 4 bases at V and 0 bases at J, with 13 bases between. CDR1 and CDR2 from the germline V gene are MDHEN and SYDVKM. CDR3 size: 15 residues. The CDR3, as DNA: TGTGCCAGCAGTTCCTCGGGATCCAGCTCCTACGAGCAGTACGTC. Its translation: CASSSSGSSSYEQYV.

V is TRBV6-2 or TRBV6-3 and J is TRBJ2-5; D unclear. With the DNA end fitting TRBJ2-7 better, the J assignment may be wrong. CDR1 MNHEY and CDR2 SVGEGT come from the germline V gene. The CDR3 length is 13 residues. CDR3 in amino acids: CASSNLPEYEQYV. The CDR3 DNA is TGTGCCAGCAGCAATCTCCCAGAATACGAGCAGTACGTC.

J is TRBJ2-3 and V is TRBV19; 14 positions agree with TRBD2. Germline V gives CDR1 LNHDA, CDR2 SQIVND (reference sequence). V dropped 5 bases and J dropped 14; count of bases not matched to a gene: 12. This CDR3 has 15 amino acids. The CDR3 region has the DNA TGTGCCAGTAGTCCACCGGGACTAGCGGGAGATCGTATGTATTTT. It is translated as CASSPPGLAGDRMYF.